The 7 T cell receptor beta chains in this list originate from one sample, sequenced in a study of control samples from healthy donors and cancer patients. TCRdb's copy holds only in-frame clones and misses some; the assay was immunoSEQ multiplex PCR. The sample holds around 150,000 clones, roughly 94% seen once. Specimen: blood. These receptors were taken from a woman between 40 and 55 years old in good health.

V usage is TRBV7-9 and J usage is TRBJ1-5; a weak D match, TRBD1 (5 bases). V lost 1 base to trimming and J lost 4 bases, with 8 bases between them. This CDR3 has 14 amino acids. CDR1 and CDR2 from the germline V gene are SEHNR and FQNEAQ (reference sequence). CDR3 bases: TGTGCCAGCAGCTTAGGCGGGGGAAATCAGCCCCAGCATTTT. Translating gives CASSLGGGNQPQHF. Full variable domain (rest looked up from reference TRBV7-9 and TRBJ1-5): DTGVSQNPRHKITKRGQNVTFRCDPISEHNRLYWYRQTLGQGPEFLTYFQNEAQLEKSRLLSDRFSAERPKGSFSTLEIQRTEQGDSAMYLCASSLGGGNQPQHFGDGTRLSIL.

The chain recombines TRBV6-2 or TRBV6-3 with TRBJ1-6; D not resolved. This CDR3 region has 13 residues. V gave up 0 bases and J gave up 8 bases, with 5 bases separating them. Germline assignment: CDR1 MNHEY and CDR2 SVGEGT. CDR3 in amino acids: CASSYSEDSPLHF. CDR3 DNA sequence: TGTGCCAGCAGTTACTCTGAGGATTCACCCCTCCACTTT.

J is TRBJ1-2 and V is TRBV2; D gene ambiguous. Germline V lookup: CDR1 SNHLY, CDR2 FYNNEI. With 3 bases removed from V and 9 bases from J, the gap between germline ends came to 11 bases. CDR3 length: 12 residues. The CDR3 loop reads CASSESQNSYTF. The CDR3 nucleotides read TGTGCCAGCAGTGAGTCACAGAATAGCTACACCTTC.

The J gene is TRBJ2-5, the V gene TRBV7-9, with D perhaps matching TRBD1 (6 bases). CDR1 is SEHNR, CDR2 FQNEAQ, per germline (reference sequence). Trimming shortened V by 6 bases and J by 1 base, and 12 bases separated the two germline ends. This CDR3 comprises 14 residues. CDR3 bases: TGTGCCAGCAGTCGGACAGAGGGCCAAGAGACCCAGTACTTC. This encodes CASSRTEGQETQYF.

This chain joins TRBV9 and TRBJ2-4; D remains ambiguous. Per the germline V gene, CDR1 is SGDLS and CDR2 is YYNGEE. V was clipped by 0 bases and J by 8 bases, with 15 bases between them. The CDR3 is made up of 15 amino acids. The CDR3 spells CASSVDWGFSDIQYF. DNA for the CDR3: TGTGCCAGCAGCGTAGATTGGGGATTTTCGGACATTCAGTACTTC. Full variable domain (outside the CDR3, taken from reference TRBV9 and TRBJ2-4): DSGVTQTPKHLITATGQRVTLRCSPRSGDLSVYWYQQSLDQGLQFLIQYYNGEERAKGNILERFSAQQFPDLHSELNLSSLELGDSALYFCASSVDWGFSDIQYFGAGTRLSVL.

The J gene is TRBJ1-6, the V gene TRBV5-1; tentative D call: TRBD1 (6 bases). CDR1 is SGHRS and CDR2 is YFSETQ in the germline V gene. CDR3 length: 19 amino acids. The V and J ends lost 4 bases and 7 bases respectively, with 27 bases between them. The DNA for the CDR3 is TGCGCCAGCAGCACCTACCCCCGGGACACAGAAACCAGAAATTCACCCCTCCACTTT. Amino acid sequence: CASSTYPRDTETRNSPLHF.

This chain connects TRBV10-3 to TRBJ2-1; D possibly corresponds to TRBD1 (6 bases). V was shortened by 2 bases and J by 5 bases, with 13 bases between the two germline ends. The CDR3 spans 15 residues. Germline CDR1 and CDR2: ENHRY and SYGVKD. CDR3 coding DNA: TGTGCCATCAGTGAGACCGGGACAAAGAACAATGAGCAGTTCTTC. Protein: CAISETGTKNNEQFF.